This T cell receptor (beta chain) was sequenced during a study of Graves' ophthalmopathy and Graves' hyperthyroidism. The V gene lost 6 bases and the J gene lost 0 bases, with 3 bases spanning the gap. From germline, CDR1 is SGHVS and CDR2 FQNEAQ. The length of the CDR3 is 13 residues. For this clonotype: A clone one base away is much larger, so this may be a read error.

Researchers took RNA transcripts and amplified TCR beta CDR3 regions from them. In the first round, RT-PCR was carried out with HTBI primers, and a multiplex PCR formed the second round. TCRdb ran MiXCR on the multiplex PCR reads and lists one entry per CDR3 protein. Among around 520,000 distinct CDR3 sequences listed, under 40% were seen once. The clonotype was recovered from an adult man with Graves' hyperthyroidism. Sequencing was performed on peripheral blood or thyroid tissue (not recorded which). V gene TRBV7-8 combines with J gene TRBJ2-6; the D is unclear. This CDR3 is CASRYSGANVLTF. DNA for the CDR3: TGTGCCAGCAGGTACTCTGGGGCCAACGTCCTGACTTTC.